This is a list of T cell receptor beta chains from one sample in a study of T cells in Graves' hyperthyroidism and ophthalmopathy. TCRdb reprocessed the multiplex PCR reads with MiXCR, giving one entry per CDR3 protein. The sample holds 300,000 to 450,000 distinct CDR3 sequences; approximately 15% are singletons and the top ten take roughly a fifth. Sequenced sample: blood. All receptors come from a woman in her twenties or thirties with Graves' ophthalmopathy. CDR3s include the opening cysteine and the closing phenylalanine or tryptophan. The D gene is left open where the match is weak. The size field is filled for only some rows; it gives once, few, many or a size class.

j_call | v_call | clone_size | d_call | cdr3_nt | cdr3_aa
TRBJ2-7 | TRBV6-1 | many | TRBD1 | TGTGCCAGCAGAGCCCGGGACAGGGGCTACGAGCAGTACTTC | CASRARDRGYEQYF
TRBJ2-7 | TRBV11-1 | many | . | TGTGCCAGCAGCTTCCCCTCAGGCAGCTCCTACGAGCAGTACTTC | CASSFPSGSSYEQYF
TRBJ2-7 | TRBV20-1 | many | TRBD1 | TGCAGTGCTTTCCGGGACAGACCTTCCTACGAGCAGTACTTC | CSAFRDRPSYEQYF
TRBJ1-1 | TRBV24-1 | many | . | TGTGCCACCAGTGATTTGCAAATCGTGTTCTTGCTTGAGACATTTTCCCCTGAAGCTTTCTTT | CATSDLQIVFLLETFSPEAFF
TRBJ2-3 | TRBV11-2 | many | . | TGTGCCAGCAGCGCACAAGGGGAAGATACGCAGTATTTT | CASSAQGEDTQYF
TRBJ2-1 | TRBV18 | many | . | TGTGCCAGCTCACCAGGGACCCCCGGGGATGAGCAGTTCTTC | CASSPGTPGDEQFF
TRBJ1-2 | TRBV10-3 | few | . | TGTGCCATCAGTGAGTCGCCAATTACAGTTTACTATGGCTACACCTTC | CAISESPITVYYGYTF
TRBJ2-5 | TRBV7-2 | . | . | TGTGCCAGCACCCCGGGGGGCACGGAGACCCAGTACTTC | CASTPGGTETQYF
TRBJ1-5 | TRBV6-1 | many | . | TGTGCCAGCGGGACGGGGGGGGGGGCTAATCAGCCCCAGCATTTT | CASGTGGGANQPQHF
TRBJ2-7 | TRBV4-1 | . | . | TGCGCCAGCAGCCAAGCCCCCGGGGACGGCGAGCAGTACTTC | CASSQAPGDGEQYF